Shown below are 10 T cell receptor beta chains from a single sample sequenced in a study of neoadjuvant anti-PD-1 for oral cavity cancer (dated by TCRdb to the early 2020s). The library was prepared using the immunoSEQ multiplex PCR assay. Here the immuneACCESS table is served through TCRdb, limited to in-frame sequences with V and J called. Missing clones are a known gap in these copies; in checked studies unresolved V genes cover under half, and the rest lacks a known reason. For this sample the table gives 30,000 to 35,000 clones, of which approximately 87% were detected only once. Jointly, the top ten make up 3.5% of the sample. The sample's time point, from its label and the paper: before neoadjuvant nivolumab. The source was PBMCs, collected before nivolumab (anti-PD-1) treatment. The source of these receptors is a person aged 35-79 years with oral cavity squamous cell carcinoma.

This rearrangement joins TRBV5-6 to TRBJ2-5, with 7 bases aligning to TRBD2. The CDR3 sequence is 16 residues long. CDR1 and CDR2 from the germline V gene are SGHDT and YYEEEE. V lost 0 bases to trimming and J lost 2 bases; unmatched junction nucleotides: 7. CDR3 bases: TGTGCCAGCAGCTTGGGGTTTGGGGGAGGGCAAGAGACCCAGTACTTC. It translates to CASSLGFGGGQETQYF.

The chain uses TRBV9 and TRBJ2-5, with D unclear. CDR1 is SGDLS and CDR2 is YYNGEE in the germline V gene. The V end lost 3 bases, the J end lost 2 bases, and 8 bases lay between the germline ends. The CDR3 consists of 13 residues. CDR3 nucleotides: TGTGCCAGCAGCGCCCTGGTGCAAGAGACCCAGTACTTC. Amino acid sequence: CASSALVQETQYF.

The chain combines TRBV5-1 with TRBJ2-5; a possible D gene is TRBD1 (5 bases). Trimming left V 4 bases short and J 5 bases short, with 15 bases between. The CDR3 runs 14 residues. CDR1 and CDR2 from the germline V gene are SGHRS and YFSETQ. Here the CDR3 reads CASSNRWLRETQYF. CDR3 coding DNA: TGCGCCAGCAGCAACAGGTGGTTAAGGGAGACCCAGTACTTC.

This rearrangement joins TRBV6-1 to TRBJ2-2; a weak D match, TRBD1 (5 bases). The CDR3 loop spans 14 amino acids. The germline gives CDR1 MNHNS, CDR2 SASEGT. V was pared by 7 bases and J by 0 bases, with 9 bases between. The chain's CDR3 is CASTRAPNTGELFF. In DNA form, the CDR3 reads TGTGCCAGCACCAGGGCGCCGAACACCGGGGAGCTGTTTTTT.

The chain employs TRBV28 and TRBJ2-5; tentative D call: TRBD2 (6 bases). CDR1 is MDHEN, CDR2 SYDVKM, per germline. The CDR3 contains 14 residues. V lost 3 bases and J lost 5, with 13 bases in between. The CDR3 region has the DNA TGTGCCAGCAGTTTCGGGGGTGGGAGGGAGACCCAGTACTTC. This gives the protein CASSFGGGRETQYF. Full variable domain (missing parts from reference TRBV28 and TRBJ2-5): DVKVTQSSRYLVKRTGEKVFLECVQDMDHENMFWYRQDPGLGLRLIYFSYDVKMKEKGDIPEGYSVSREKKERFSLILESASTNQTSMYLCASSFGGGRETQYFGPGTRLLVL.

J is TRBJ2-7 and V is TRBV4-3, with a possible D match to TRBD1 (6 bases). This CDR3 contains 13 residues. Germline CDR1 is LGHNA and CDR2 is YSLEER. V was clipped by 4 bases and J by 2 bases, with 9 bases between them. CDR3 nucleotide sequence: TGCGCCAGCAGCCGGACAGTTACCTACGAGCAGTACTTC. Protein: CASSRTVTYEQYF.

This clone appeared once. The chain's CDR3 is CASSEVGGDGELFF. The CDR3 nucleotides read TGTGCCAGCAGTGAAGTCGGAGGCGACGGGGAGCTGTTTTTT. The chain has TRBV2 and TRBJ2-2; TRBD2 might be the D (5 bases). The CDR3 contains 14 residues. Looked up from germline, CDR1 is SNHLY and CDR2 is FYNNEI. V lost 1 base, J lost 7 bases, and 10 bases lay in between.

This rearrangement joins TRBV6-6 to TRBJ2-7; maybe TRBD1 (6 bases). CDR3 length: 14 amino acids. Germline V gives CDR1 MNHNY, CDR2 SVGAGI (reference sequence). The ends were cut back, 0 bases at V and 3 bases at J, with 9 bases in the middle. The CDR3 region is CASSYSGDNYEQYF. Written as DNA, the CDR3 is TGTGCCAGCAGTTACTCGGGGGACAACTACGAGCAGTACTTC.

CDR3 residues: CASSSLTELSTEAFF. In DNA, the CDR3 is TGTGCCAGTAGTAGCCTGACAGAACTGAGCACTGAAGCTTTCTTT. The V and J genes are TRBV19 and TRBJ1-1, with D perhaps matching TRBD1 (5 bases). V lost 4 bases, J lost 4 bases, and 16 bases lay in between. This CDR3 contains 15 residues. Germline loops: CDR1 LNHDA, CDR2 SQIVND (reference sequence).

A single count supports this clone. The genes are TRBV5-6 and TRBJ1-5; D unresolved. Looked up from germline, CDR1 is SGHDT and CDR2 is YYEEEE. CDR3 length: 15 residues. V lost 3 bases and J 3 bases, leaving 13 bases between the germline ends. CDR3 region: CASSSRQVPNQPQHF. Here the CDR3 DNA reads TGTGCCAGCAGCTCTCGCCAAGTCCCCAATCAGCCCCAGCATTTT.